These 8 T cell receptor beta chains originate from one sample sequenced in a study of PD-1 blockade in classical Hodgkin lymphoma. Each and every patient relapsed after autologous stem cell transplantation, and patients got differing brentuximab vedotin exposure. Produced via immunoSEQ multiplex PCR; TCRdb's table is partial and in-frame only. The sample lists tens of thousands of clones; around nine tenths were seen once. The sample in question was peripheral blood mononuclear cells (PBMCs), obtained at baseline. These receptors were collected from a human donor with classical Hodgkin lymphoma.

The chain employs TRBV28 and TRBJ1-2; possibly TRBD1 for D (6 bases). Trimming took off 6 bases at V and 0 bases at J, with 20 bases between the two ends. Germline V lookup: CDR1 MDHEN, CDR2 SYDVKM. This CDR3 contains 17 residues. CDR3 in amino acids: CASRAGRGKGANYGYTF. In DNA form, the CDR3 reads TGTGCCAGCAGGGCGGGCAGGGGAAAAGGGGCTAACTATGGCTACACCTTC.

This chain joins TRBV5-6 and TRBJ2-1; 9 positions match TRBD1. CDR1 is SGHDT, CDR2 YYEEEE, per germline. This CDR3 spans 13 amino acids. Germline trimming cut 8 bases from V and 7 bases from J; bases unmatched to any gene: 7. The chain's CDR3 is CASSRTGENEQFF. In DNA form, the CDR3 reads TGTGCCAGTTCTAGGACAGGGGAGAATGAGCAGTTCTTC. Combining the CDR3 with reference TRBV5-6 and TRBJ2-1 gives the whole variable domain DAGVTQSPTHLIKTRGQQVTLRCSPKSGHDTVSWYQQALGQGPQFIFQYYEEEERQRGNFPDRFSGHQFPNYSSELNVNALLLGDSALYLCASSRTGENEQFFGPGTRLTVL.

The CDR3 nucleotides are TGTGCCTGGAGTGTACCGGGCCAGCTACCCTACGAGCAGTACTTC. Its translation is CAWSVPGQLPYEQYF. The chain couples TRBV30 to TRBJ2-7; D is uncertain. The V end was cut by 0 bases, the J end by 2 bases, with 14 bases between. CDR3 length: 15 residues. The germline gives CDR1 GTSNPN, CDR2 SVGIG (reference sequence).

This rearrangement joins TRBV7-2 to TRBJ2-7; 8 bases map to TRBD2. This CDR3 contains 16 residues. The V gene end was trimmed by 5 bases and the J gene end by 0 bases; junction bases not matched to a gene: 9. CDR1 and CDR2 (germline): SGHTA, FQGNSA. In DNA, the CDR3 is TGTGCCAGCAGCCCCGTAAGCGGGGGAGTCTCCTACGAGCAGTACTTC. Translation gives CASSPVSGGVSYEQYF.

This chain joins TRBV13 and TRBJ1-1; 8 bases agree with TRBD1. J lost 7 bases, V lost 6 bases, and 7 bases had no gene match. This CDR3 has 13 residues. Germline CDR1 PRHDT, CDR2 FYEKMQ (reference sequence). The CDR3: CASRRTGKGEAFF. The CDR3 DNA follows: TGTGCCAGCAGGCGGACAGGGAAGGGTGAAGCTTTCTTT.

The genes are TRBV5-1 and TRBJ2-3; either TRBD1 or TRBD2 may supply D (5 bases each). The germline gives CDR1 SGHRS, CDR2 YFSETQ. CDR3 length: 15 residues. Trimming took off 1 base at V and 2 bases at J, with 11 bases between the two ends. The CDR3 DNA is TGCGCCAGCAGCTTGCTTGGGGGACCCACAGATACGCAGTATTTT. Its translation: CASSLLGGPTDTQYF.

DNA of the CDR3: TGTGCCAGCTCACCGCGGCAGGACAATCAGCCCCAGCATTTT. Amino acids: CASSPRQDNQPQHF. This chain joins TRBV18 and TRBJ1-5; D ambiguous. The V gene's germline CDR1 is KGHSH and CDR2 LQKENI. V shed 3 bases and J shed 3 bases, with 9 bases lying between them. The CDR3 has 14 amino acids.

The CDR3 sequence: CAISGQGAITDTQYF. CDR3 bases: TGTGCCATCAGTGGCCAGGGGGCGATCACAGATACGCAGTATTTT. This chain uses TRBV10-3 with TRBJ2-3; TRBD1 agrees at 8 bases. Losses at the gene ends were 4 bases for V and 2 bases for J; bases not matched to a gene: 5. In germline, CDR1 is ENHRY, CDR2 SYGVKD. CDR3 length: 15 residues.